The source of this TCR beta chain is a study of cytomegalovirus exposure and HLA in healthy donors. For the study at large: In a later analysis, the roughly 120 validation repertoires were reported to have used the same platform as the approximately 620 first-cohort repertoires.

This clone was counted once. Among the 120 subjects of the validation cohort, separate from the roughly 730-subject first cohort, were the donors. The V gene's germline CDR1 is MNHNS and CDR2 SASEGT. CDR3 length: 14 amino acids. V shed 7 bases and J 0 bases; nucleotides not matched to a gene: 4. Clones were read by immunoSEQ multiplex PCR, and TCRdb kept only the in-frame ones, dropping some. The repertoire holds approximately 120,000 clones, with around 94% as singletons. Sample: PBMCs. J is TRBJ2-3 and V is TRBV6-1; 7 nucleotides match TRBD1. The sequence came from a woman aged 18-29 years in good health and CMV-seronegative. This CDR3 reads CASNWGQSTDTQYF. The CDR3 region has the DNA TGTGCCAGCAACTGGGGACAGAGCACAGATACGCAGTATTTT.